These 13 T cell receptor beta chains originate from one sample sequenced in a study of regulatory T cells in long-lasting Graves disease (dated by TCRdb to the early 2020s). The library was obtained by multiplex PCR. Sequencing was performed on an Illumina HiSeq 4000. iRepertoire HTBI primers and Arm-PCR amplification of CDR3 regions were used to construct TCR beta libraries. TCRdb reprocessing: public reads trimmed at Q25 with fastp, clones called with MiXCR, in-frame beta chains kept. Each CDR3 protein appears once, grouped with its most common genes and DNA. The sample records around 450,000 distinct CDR3 sequences, 15% to 20% of which are singletons. 9% to 15% of the sample goes to the ten largest clones. Explained via the paper, the time point label denotes: newly diagnosed GD, antithyroid drugs for less than 3 months. For both TCR sequencing and RNA sequencing, RNA was extracted from PBMCs using TRIzol.

The sample also formed part of further work on T cells in Graves' hyperthyroidism and ophthalmopathy.

The sample here was peripheral blood mononuclear cells (PBMCs), taken at new diagnosis, from a patient treated with antithyroid drugs. These receptors originate from a man in his forties with Graves disease. Donor details come from another sample of the same person, matched by shared clones.

In this sample, this clonotype turned up many times. The chain uses TRBV20-1 and TRBJ2-1; 7 positions agree with TRBD2. V gave up 5 bases and J gave up 0 bases; unmatched junction bases: 10. Germline CDR1 is DFQATT and CDR2 is SNEGSKA (reference sequence). The CDR3 extends over 16 amino acids. The CDR3 DNA is TGCAGTGCTCGAGCTAGCGGAGGGAGCTCCTACAATGAGCAGTTCTTC. Protein: CSARASGGSSYNEQFF.

Ten or more counts support this clonotype. J is TRBJ2-1 and V is TRBV5-1; 14 nucleotides line up with TRBD2. With 0 bases clipped from V and 4 bases from J, the junction kept 3 bases outside the gene matches. Germline-derived CDR1 and CDR2 are SGHRS and YFSETQ. The CDR3 extends over 17 amino acids. The CDR3, as DNA: TGCGCCAGCAGCTTGGTGACTAGCGGGAGGGGGTACAATGAGCAGTTCTTC. Its protein is CASSLVTSGRGYNEQFF. Full variable domain (rest looked up from reference TRBV5-1 and TRBJ2-1): KAGVTQTPRYLIKTRGQQVTLSCSPISGHRSVSWYQQTPGQGLQFLFEYFSETQRNKGNFPGRFSGRQFSNSRSEMNVSTLELGDSALYLCASSLVTSGRGYNEQFFGPGTRLTVL.

This clonotype has a count of ten or more. The V call is TRBV12-3 or TRBV12-4, the J call TRBJ2-7; no clear D gene. This CDR3 has 13 residues. The ends were cut back, 0 bases at V and 0 bases at J, with 3 bases in the middle. The CDR3 here is CASSLAYSYEQYF. DNA of the CDR3: TGTGCCAGCAGTTTAGCCTACTCCTACGAGCAGTACTTC.

This clonotype has just a few counts. The CDR3 here is CAANVNPSYEQYF. CDR3 DNA: TGTGCCGCAAACGTCAATCCCTCCTACGAGCAGTACTTC. The chain uses TRBV10-3 and TRBJ2-7; no clear D gene. The germline gives CDR1 ENHRY, CDR2 SYGVKD. The CDR3 is made up of 13 amino acids. V was pared by 11 bases and J by 0 bases, with 14 bases between.

The chain uses TRBV24-1 and TRBJ2-2; TRBD2 matches at 7 bases. V was clipped by 1 base and J by 6 bases; unmatched bases: 4. Per the germline V gene, CDR1 is KGHDR and CDR2 is SFDVKD. This CDR3 contains 15 residues. Written as DNA, the CDR3 is TGTGCCACCAGTGATTTAGCGGGATACGCCGGGGAGCTGTTTTTT. Its translation: CATSDLAGYAGELFF.

The chain couples TRBV20-1 to TRBJ2-2, with 14 bases lining up with TRBD2. The junction had 13 bases not matched to a gene; V was cut back by 3 bases and J by 1 base. The CDR3 contains 20 residues. Germline assignment: CDR1 DFQATT and CDR2 SNEGSKA (reference sequence). CDR3 in amino acids: CSASGKFGTSGSENTGELFF. The CDR3 DNA follows: TGCAGTGCTAGCGGCAAATTCGGGACTAGCGGGAGTGAGAACACCGGGGAGCTGTTTTTT.

Only a few counts were recorded for this clonotype. The gene calls are TRBV29-1 and TRBJ1-2, with D maybe TRBD1 (6 bases). CDR3 length: 13 amino acids. Trimming removed 0 bases at V and 8 bases at J, with 13 bases between. CDR1 is SQVTM, CDR2 ANQGSEA, per germline. CDR3 DNA: TGCAGCGTTGAAGATCCAGGGGCGTGGGGCTACACCTTC. This sequence encodes CSVEDPGAWGYTF.

Turning to this clonotype: Because it lacks the conserved phenylalanine or tryptophan at the end, this CDR3 is likely a read error. This chain links TRBV28 with TRBJ1-5; no clear D. This CDR3 has 13 amino acids. Germline V gene data show CDR1 as MDHEN and CDR2 as SYDVKM. Trimming left V 6 bases short and J 0 bases short, with 6 bases between. This CDR3 reads CASRRTSNQPQHS. In DNA form, the CDR3 reads TGTGCCAGCAGACGGACTAGCAATCAGCCCCAGCATTCT.

This clonotype was detected only a few times. The chain links TRBV27 to TRBJ2-7; 8 positions agree with TRBD2. V lost 2 bases and J lost 3; bases outside the gene matches: 9. There are 16 residues in the CDR3. The germline V gene has CDR1 MNHEY and CDR2 SMNVEV (reference sequence). The CDR3 nucleotides read TGTGCCAGCAGTTTAATCAGCGGGAGTCCCTTCTACGAGCAGTACTTC. Its protein is CASSLISGSPFYEQYF.

In its sample, this clonotype was seen many times. The rearrangement joins TRBV6-5 to TRBJ2-1; TRBD1 aligns across 7 bases. CDR1 and CDR2 (germline): MNHEY, SVGAGI. The CDR3 sequence is 15 residues long. V lost 1 base to trimming and J lost 5 bases; unmatched junction nucleotides: 5. The CDR3 protein is CASSYFPGQHNEQFF. CDR3 nucleotide sequence: TGTGCCAGCAGTTACTTTCCGGGACAGCACAATGAGCAGTTCTTC.

This clonotype was observed many times. This chain connects TRBV11-3 to TRBJ2-1; TRBD1 agrees at 10 bases. CDR1 is SGHNT and CDR2 is YENEEA in the germline V gene. The CDR3 consists of 14 residues. V was clipped by 5 bases and J by 7 bases; unmatched bases: 5. CDR3: CASSPRTGGNEQFF. Written as DNA, the CDR3 is TGTGCCAGCAGCCCCCGGACAGGGGGAAATGAGCAGTTCTTC.

As for this clonotype: Since no conserved phenylalanine or tryptophan closes the CDR3, a read error is the likely cause. The chain uses TRBV2 and TRBJ1-5; D not certain. The CDR3 is 13 amino acids. Germline V CDR1 and CDR2: SNHLY, FYNNEI. The V gene lost 5 bases and the J gene lost 6 bases, with 11 bases spanning the gap. The CDR3 region has the DNA TGTGCCAGCAGTATACAGCGCGGTCAGCCCCAGCATTCT. It is translated as CASSIQRGQPQHS.

This clonotype has at least ten counts. The chain's CDR3 is CASSESQGSYGYTF. In DNA form, the CDR3 reads TGTGCCAGCAGTGAATCTCAGGGTTCCTATGGCTACACCTTC. V is TRBV2 and J is TRBJ1-2; possible D gene TRBD1, 5 bases. Trimming cost V 2 bases and J 4 bases, with 11 bases left between them. Germline lookup yields CDR1 SNHLY and CDR2 FYNNEI. This CDR3 has 14 residues. Based on the CDR3 plus reference TRBV2 and TRBJ1-2, the full variable domain is EPEVTQTPSHQVTQMGQEVILRCVPISNHLYFYWYRQILGQKVEFLVSFYNNEISEKSEIFDDQFSVERPDGSNFTLKIRSTKLEDSAMYFCASSESQGSYGYTFGSGTRLTVV.